This TCR beta chain was recovered during a study of cytomegalovirus exposure and HLA in healthy donors. In this sample, this clone turned up once. The CDR3 has 12 amino acids. Germline V gene data show CDR1 as SQVTM and CDR2 as ANQGSEA. PCR used 60 Vbeta primers and 13 Jbeta primers. Using immunoSEQ multiplex PCR, the repertoire was profiled, and TCRdb retains in-frame clones only, with some absent. The sample contains about 190,000 clones, under 85% of which appear only once. The rearrangement uses TRBV29-1 and TRBJ1-1; 11 bases are shared with TRBD1. Sequencing input: PBMCs. This sequence originates from a woman aged 45 to 65 in good health and CMV-seropositive. The CDR3 DNA follows: TGCAGTCACGGGGGACAGGGGGTGGAGGCTTTCTTT. It specifies CSHGGQGVEAFF.